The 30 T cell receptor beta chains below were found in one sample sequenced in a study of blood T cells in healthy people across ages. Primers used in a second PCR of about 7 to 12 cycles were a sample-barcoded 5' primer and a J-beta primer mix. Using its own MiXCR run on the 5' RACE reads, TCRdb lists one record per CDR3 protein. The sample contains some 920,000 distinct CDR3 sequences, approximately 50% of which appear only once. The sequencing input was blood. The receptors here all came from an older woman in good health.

The DNA for the CDR3 is TGCGCCAGCAGCCTATCCGGCGGTAACACGGCAGATACGCAGTATTTT. Translating gives CASSLSGGNTADTQYF. V and J are TRBV4-1 and TRBJ2-3; no firm D call. Germline lookup yields CDR1 MGHRA and CDR2 YSYEKL. This CDR3 has 16 residues. V was cut by 4 bases and J by 4 bases, with 18 bases left in between.

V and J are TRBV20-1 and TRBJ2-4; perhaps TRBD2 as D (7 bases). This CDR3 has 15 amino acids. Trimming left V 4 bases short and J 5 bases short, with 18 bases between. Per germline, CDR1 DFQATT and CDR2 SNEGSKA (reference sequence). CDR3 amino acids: CSANEQGGWENIQYF. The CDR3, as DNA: TGCAGTGCTAACGAACAGGGAGGGTGGGAAAACATTCAGTACTTC.

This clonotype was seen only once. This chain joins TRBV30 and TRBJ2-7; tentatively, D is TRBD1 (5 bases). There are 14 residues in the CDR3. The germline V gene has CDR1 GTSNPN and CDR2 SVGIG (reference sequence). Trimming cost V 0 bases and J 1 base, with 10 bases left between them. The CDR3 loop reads CAWSVDSLSYEQYF. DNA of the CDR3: TGTGCCTGGAGTGTTGACAGCCTTTCCTACGAGCAGTACTTC.

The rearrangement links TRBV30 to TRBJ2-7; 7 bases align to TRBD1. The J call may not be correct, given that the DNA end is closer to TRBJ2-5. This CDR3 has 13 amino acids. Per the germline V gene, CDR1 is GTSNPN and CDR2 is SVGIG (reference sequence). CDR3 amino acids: CAWSGTGLETQYF. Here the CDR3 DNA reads TGTGCCTGGAGTGGGACAGGTCTGGAGACCCAGTACTTC.

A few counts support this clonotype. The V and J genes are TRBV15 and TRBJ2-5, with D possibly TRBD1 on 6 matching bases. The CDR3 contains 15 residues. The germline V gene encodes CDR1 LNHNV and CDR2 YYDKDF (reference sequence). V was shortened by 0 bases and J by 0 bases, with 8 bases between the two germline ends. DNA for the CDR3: TGTGCCACCAGCAGAGATAGGGGGTACCAAGAGACCCAGTACTTC. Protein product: CATSRDRGYQETQYF.

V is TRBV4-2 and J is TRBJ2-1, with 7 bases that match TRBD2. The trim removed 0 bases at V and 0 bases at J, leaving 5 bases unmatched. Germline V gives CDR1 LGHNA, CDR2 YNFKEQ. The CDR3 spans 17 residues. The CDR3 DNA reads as TGTGCCAGCAGCCAAGATAGGCGGACTAGCTCCTACAATGAGCAGTTCTTC. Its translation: CASSQDRRTSSYNEQFF.

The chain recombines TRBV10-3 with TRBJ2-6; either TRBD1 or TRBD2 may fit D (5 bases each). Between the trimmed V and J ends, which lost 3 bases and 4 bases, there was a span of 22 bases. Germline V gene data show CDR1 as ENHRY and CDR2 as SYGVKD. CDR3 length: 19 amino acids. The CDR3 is CAISDLTVFLGTGANVLTF. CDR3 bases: TGTGCCATCAGTGATTTAACAGTCTTCCTAGGGACCGGGGCCAACGTCCTGACTTTC.

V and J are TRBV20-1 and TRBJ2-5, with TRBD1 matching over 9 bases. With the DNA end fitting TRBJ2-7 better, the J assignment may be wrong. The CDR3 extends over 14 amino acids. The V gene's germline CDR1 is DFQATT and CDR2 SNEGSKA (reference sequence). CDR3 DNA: TGCAGTGCTTTCTCCGGGACAGGGATATACGAGCAGTACTTC. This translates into CSAFSGTGIYEQYF.

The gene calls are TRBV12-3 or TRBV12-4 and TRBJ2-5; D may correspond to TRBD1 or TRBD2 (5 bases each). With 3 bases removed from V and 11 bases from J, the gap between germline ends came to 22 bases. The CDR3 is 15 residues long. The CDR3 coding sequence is TGTGCCAGCAGTTTTGGGACGGACTCCTCTTTGGAGCAGTACTTC. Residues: CASSFGTDSSLEQYF.

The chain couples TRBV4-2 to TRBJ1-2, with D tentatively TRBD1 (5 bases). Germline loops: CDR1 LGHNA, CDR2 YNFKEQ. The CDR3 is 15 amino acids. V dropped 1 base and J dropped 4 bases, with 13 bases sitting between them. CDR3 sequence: CASSQVVRGTYGYTF. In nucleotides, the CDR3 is TGTGCCAGCAGCCAAGTTGTCCGGGGGACCTATGGCTACACCTTC.

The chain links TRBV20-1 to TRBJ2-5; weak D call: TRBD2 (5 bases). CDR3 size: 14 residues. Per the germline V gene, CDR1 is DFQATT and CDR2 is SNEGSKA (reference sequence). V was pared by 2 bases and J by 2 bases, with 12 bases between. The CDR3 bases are TGCAGTGCTAGACTGGACTCGGGACAAGAGACCCAGTACTTC. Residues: CSARLDSGQETQYF.

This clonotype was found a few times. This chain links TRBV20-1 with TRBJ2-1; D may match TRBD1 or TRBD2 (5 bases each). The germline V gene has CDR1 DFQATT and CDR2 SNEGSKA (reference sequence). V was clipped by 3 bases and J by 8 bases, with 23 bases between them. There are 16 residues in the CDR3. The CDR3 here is CSASPHMGDRSDEQFF. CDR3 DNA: TGCAGTGCTAGTCCCCATATGGGGGACCGATCGGATGAGCAGTTCTTC.

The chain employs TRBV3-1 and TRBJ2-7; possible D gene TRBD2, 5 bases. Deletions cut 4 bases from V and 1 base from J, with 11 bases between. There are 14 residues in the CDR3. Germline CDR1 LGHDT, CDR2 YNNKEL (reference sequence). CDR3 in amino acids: CASSPRAPSYEQYF. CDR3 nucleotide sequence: TGTGCCAGCAGCCCGAGGGCCCCATCCTACGAGCAGTACTTC.

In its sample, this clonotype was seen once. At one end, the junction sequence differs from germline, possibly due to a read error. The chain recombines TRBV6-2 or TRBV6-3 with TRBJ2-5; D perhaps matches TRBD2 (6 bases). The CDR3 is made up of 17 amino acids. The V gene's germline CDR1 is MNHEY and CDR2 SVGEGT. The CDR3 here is CVSSSGRGTHLQETQYF. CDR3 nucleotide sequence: TGTGTCAGCAGTTCTGGGCGGGGCACACACCTACAAGAGACCCAGTACTTC.

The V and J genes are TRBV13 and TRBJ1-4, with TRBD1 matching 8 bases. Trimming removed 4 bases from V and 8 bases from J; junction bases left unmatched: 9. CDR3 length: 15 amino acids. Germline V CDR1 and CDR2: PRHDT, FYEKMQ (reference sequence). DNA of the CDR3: TGTGCCAGCAGCTCAATGACAGGGGAGGAGGAAAAACTGTTTTTT. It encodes CASSSMTGEEEKLFF.

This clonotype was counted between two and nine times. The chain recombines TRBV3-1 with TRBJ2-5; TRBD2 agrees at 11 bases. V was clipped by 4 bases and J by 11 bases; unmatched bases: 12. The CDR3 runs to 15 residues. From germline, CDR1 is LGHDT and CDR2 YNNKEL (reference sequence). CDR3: CASSPTSGSRREQYF. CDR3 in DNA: TGTGCCAGCAGCCCTACTAGCGGGAGTCGAAGGGAGCAGTACTTC.

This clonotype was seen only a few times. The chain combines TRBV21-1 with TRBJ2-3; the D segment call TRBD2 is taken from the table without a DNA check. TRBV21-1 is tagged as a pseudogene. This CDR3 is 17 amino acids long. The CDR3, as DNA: TGTGCCAGCAGCAAAGCGCTTTGCGGGAGGGCCAGAGATACGCAGTATTTT. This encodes CASSKALCGRARDTQYF.

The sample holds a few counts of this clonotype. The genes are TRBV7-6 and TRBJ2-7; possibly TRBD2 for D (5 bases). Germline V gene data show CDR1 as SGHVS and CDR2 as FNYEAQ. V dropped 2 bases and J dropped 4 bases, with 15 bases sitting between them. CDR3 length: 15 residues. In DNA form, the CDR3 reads TGTGCCAGCAGCTTAACAGTTGCGGACTTGTACGAGCAGTACTTC. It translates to CASSLTVADLYEQYF. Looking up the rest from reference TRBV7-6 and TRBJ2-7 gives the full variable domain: GAGVSQSPRYKVTKRGQDVALRCDPISGHVSLYWYRQALGQGPEFLTYFNYEAQQDKSGLPNDRFSAERPEGSISTLTIQRTEQRDSAMYRCASSLTVADLYEQYFGPGTRLTVT.

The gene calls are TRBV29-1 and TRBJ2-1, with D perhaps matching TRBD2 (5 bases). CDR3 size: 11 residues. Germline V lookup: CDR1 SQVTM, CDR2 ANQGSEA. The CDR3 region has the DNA TGCAGTGCTGGCGGGTACAATGAGCAGTTCTTC. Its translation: CSAGGYNEQFF.

CDR3 loop: CASGGGLSYNEQYF. The CDR3 DNA is TGTGCCAGCGGGGGGGGACTTTCCTACAATGAGCAGTACTTC. The rearrangement joins TRBV7-8 to TRBJ2-5; 7 nucleotides match TRBD2. The CDR3 runs 14 residues. Per the germline V gene, CDR1 is SGHVS and CDR2 is FQNEAQ. Trimming cost V 8 bases and J 11 bases; bases outside gene matches: 17.

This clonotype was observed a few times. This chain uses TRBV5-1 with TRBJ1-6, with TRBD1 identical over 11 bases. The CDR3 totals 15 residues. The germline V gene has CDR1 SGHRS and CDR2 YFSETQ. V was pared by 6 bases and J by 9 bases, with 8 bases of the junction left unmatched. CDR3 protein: CASTPGTGGGSPLHF. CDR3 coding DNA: TGCGCCAGCACACCGGGGACAGGGGGTGGTTCACCCCTCCACTTT.

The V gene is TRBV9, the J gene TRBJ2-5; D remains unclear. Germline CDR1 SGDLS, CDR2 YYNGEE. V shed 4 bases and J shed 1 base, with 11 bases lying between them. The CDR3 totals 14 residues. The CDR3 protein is CASSPRQPQETQYF. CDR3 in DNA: TGTGCCAGCAGCCCCCGGCAGCCCCAAGAGACCCAGTACTTC.

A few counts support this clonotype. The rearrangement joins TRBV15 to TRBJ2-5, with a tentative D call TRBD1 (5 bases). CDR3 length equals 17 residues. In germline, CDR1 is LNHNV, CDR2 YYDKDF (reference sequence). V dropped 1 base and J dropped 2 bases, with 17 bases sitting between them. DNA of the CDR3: TGTGCCACCAGCAGAGGAACGGACACCGACCCACAAGAGACCCAGTACTTC. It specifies CATSRGTDTDPQETQYF.

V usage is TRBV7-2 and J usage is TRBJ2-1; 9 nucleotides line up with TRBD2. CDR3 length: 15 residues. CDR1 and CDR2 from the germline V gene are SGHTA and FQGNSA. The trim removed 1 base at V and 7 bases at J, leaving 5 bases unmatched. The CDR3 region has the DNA TGTGCCAGCAGCTTAGTAGCGGGAGTTGAGAATGAGCAGTTCTTC. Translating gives CASSLVAGVENEQFF.

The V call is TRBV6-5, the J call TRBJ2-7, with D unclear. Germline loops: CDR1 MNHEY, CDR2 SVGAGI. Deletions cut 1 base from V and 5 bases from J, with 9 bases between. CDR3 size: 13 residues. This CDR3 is CASSYLGSDEQYF. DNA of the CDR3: TGTGCCAGCAGTTACTTGGGAAGCGACGAGCAGTACTTC.

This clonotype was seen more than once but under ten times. CDR3 in amino acids: CASSRGAKGGYTF. The DNA of the CDR3 is TGTGCCAGCTCCCGGGGGGCAAAAGGAGGCTACACCTTC. The chain joins TRBV6-5 to TRBJ1-2; weak D call: TRBD1 (6 bases). Germline loops: CDR1 MNHEY, CDR2 SVGAGI. Between the trimmed V and J ends, which lost 8 bases and 8 bases, there was a span of 18 bases. The CDR3 contains 13 residues.

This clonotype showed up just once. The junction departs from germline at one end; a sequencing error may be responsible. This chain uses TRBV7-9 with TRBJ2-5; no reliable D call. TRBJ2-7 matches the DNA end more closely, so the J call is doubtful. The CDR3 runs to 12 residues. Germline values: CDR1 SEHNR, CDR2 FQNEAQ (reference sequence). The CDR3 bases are TGTTCCAGCAGCAAGGAAACAGTCGAGCAGTACTTC. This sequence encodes CSSSKETVEQYF.

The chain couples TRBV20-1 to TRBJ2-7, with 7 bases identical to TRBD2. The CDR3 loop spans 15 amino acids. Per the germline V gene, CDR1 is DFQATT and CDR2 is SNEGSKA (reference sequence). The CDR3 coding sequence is TGCAGCGCCCCCCCTCAGGCGGGAGCCTCCTACGAGCAGTACTTC. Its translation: CSAPPQAGASYEQYF.

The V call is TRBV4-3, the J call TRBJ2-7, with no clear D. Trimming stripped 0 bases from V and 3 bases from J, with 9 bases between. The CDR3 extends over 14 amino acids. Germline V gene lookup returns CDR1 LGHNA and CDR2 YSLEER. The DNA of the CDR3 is TGCGCCAGCAGCCAAGAGGTCGAGGTCTACGAGCAGTACTTC. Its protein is CASSQEVEVYEQYF.

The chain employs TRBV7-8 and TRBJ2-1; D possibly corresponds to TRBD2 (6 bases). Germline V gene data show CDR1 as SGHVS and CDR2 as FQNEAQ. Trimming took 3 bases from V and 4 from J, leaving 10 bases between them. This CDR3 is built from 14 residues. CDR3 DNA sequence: TGTGCCAGCAGCTTGGGACTTCAATACAATGAGCAGTTCTTC. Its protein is CASSLGLQYNEQFF.